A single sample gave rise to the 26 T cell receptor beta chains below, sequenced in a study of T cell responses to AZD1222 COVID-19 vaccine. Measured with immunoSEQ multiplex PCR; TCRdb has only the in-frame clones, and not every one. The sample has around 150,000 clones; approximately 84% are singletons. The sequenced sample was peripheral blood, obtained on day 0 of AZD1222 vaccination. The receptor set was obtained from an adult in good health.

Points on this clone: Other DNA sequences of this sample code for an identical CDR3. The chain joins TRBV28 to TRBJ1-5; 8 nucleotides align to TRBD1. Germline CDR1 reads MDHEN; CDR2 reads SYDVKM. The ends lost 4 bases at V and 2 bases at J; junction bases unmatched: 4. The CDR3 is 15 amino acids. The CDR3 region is CASSSQGVGNQPQHF. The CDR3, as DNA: TGTGCCAGCAGTTCACAGGGGGTGGGCAATCAGCCCCAGCATTTT.

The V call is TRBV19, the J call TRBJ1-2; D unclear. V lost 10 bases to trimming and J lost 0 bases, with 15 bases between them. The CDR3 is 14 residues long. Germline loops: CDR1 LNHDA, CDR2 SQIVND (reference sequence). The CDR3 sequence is CATSPTQANYGYTF. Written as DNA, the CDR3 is TGTGCCACCTCACCCACCCAGGCTAACTATGGCTACACCTTC.

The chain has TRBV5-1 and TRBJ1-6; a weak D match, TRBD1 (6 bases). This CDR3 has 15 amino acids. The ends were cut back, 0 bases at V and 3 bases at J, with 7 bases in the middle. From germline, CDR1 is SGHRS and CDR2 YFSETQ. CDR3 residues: CASSLDRVYNSPLHF. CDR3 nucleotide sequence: TGCGCCAGCAGCTTGGACAGGGTCTATAATTCACCCCTCCACTTT. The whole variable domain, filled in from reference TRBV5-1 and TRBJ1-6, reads KAGVTQTPRYLIKTRGQQVTLSCSPISGHRSVSWYQQTPGQGLQFLFEYFSETQRNKGNFPGRFSGRQFSNSRSEMNVSTLELGDSALYLCASSLDRVYNSPLHFGNGTRLTVT.

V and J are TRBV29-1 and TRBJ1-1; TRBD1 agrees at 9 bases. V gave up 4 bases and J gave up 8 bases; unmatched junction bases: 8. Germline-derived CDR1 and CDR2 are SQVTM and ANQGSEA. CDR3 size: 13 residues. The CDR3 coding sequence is TGCAGCGTTGCGGGGACAGGGCAAACAGAAGCTTTCTTT. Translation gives CSVAGTGQTEAFF.

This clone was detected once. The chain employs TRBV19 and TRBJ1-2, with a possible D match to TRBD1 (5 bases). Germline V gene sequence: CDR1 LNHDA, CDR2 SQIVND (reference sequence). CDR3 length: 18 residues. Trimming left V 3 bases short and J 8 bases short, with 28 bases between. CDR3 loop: CASSIIRGTTTSNRGYTF. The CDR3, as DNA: TGTGCCAGTAGTATTATAAGAGGGACCACAACATCGAACAGGGGCTACACCTTC.

The CDR3 bases are TGTGCCAGCAGTCTCAGAGCAGGGGGTGTGATGGAGACCCAGTACTTC. The encoded protein is CASSLRAGGVMETQYF. This sequence joins TRBV3-1 (or the pseudogene TRBV3-2) and TRBJ2-5, with 7 bases fitting TRBD1. Germline lookup yields CDR1 LGHDT and CDR2 YNNKEL (reference sequence). The CDR3 length is 16 residues. V gave up 6 bases and J gave up 5 bases; unmatched junction bases: 15.

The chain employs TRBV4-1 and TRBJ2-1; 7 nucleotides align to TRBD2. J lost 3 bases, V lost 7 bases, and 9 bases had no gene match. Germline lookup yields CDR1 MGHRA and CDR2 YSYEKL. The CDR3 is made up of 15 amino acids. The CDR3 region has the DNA TGCGCCAGCACCTCCAGGGAGGGGTACTACAATGAGCAGTTCTTC. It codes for CASTSREGYYNEQFF.

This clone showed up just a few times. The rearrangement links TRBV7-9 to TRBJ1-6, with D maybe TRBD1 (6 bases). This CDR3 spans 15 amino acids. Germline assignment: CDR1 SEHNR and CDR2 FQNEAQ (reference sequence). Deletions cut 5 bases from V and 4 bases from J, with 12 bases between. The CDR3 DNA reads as TGTGCCAGCAGCCCCCAAGGGGGTTATAATTCACCCCTCCACTTT. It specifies CASSPQGGYNSPLHF.

DNA for the CDR3: TGCGCCAGCAGTGACCATCTAACAGGGATGTACGGCTACACCTTC. Its protein is CASSDHLTGMYGYTF. The chain carries TRBV10-1 and TRBJ1-2; a weak D match, TRBD1 (6 bases). V dropped 3 bases and J dropped 8 bases, with 19 bases sitting between them. The CDR3 totals 15 residues. Germline CDR1 and CDR2: WNHNN and SYGVQD (reference sequence).

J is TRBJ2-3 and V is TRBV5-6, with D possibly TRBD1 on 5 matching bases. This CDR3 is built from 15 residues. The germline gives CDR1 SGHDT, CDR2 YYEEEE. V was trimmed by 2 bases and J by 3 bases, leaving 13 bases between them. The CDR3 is CASSFTGRATDTQYF. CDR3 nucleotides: TGTGCCAGCAGCTTTACTGGCAGGGCAACAGATACGCAGTATTTT.

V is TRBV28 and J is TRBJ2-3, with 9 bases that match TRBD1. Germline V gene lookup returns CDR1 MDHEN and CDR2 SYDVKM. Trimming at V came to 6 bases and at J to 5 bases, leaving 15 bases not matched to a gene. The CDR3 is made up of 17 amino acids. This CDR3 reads CASRTLGTGPRGDTQYF. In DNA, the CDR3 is TGTGCCAGCAGAACCCTAGGGACAGGGCCCCGTGGAGATACGCAGTATTTT.

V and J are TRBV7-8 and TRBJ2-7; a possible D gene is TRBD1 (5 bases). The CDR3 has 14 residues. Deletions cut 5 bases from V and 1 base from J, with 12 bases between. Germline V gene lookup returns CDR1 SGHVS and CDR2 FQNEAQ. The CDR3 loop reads CASSLQGLSYEQYF. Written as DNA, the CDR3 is TGTGCCAGCAGCCTGCAGGGTCTGTCCTACGAGCAGTACTTC.

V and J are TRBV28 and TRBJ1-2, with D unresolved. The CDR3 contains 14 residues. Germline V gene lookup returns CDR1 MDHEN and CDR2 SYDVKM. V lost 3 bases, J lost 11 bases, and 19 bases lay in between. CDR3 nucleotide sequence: TGTGCCAGCAGTTTCGTTTCCGACTCCGGCGCATACACCTTC. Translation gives CASSFVSDSGAYTF.

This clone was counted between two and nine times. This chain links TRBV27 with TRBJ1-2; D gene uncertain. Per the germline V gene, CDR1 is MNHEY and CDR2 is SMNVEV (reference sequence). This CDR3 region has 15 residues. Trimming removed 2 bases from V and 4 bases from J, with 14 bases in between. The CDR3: CASSLRDPRVYGYTF. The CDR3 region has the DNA TGTGCCAGCAGTTTAAGAGACCCCCGGGTCTATGGCTACACCTTC.

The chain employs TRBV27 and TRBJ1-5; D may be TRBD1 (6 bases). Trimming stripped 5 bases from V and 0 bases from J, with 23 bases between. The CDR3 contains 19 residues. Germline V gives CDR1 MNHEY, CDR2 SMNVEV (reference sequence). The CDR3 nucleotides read TGTGCCAGCAGTCCACTGAAAACACAGGGTAGGCTTAGCAATCAGCCCCAGCATTTT. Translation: CASSPLKTQGRLSNQPQHF.

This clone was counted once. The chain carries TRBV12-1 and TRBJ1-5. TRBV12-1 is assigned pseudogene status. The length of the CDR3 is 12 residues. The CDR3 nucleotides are TGTGCCAGCAGTCAAAAGGGTCAGCCCCAGCATTTT. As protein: CASSQKGQPQHF.

The CDR3 loop is CASSQGGGRANYSPLHF. CDR3 DNA: TGCGCCAGCAGCCAAGGAGGGGGCAGAGCAAACTATTCACCCCTCCACTTT. The chain employs TRBV4-1 and TRBJ1-6; 7 bases are shared with TRBD1. The CDR3 length is 17 residues. The V gene's germline CDR1 is MGHRA and CDR2 YSYEKL. V lost 1 base to trimming and J lost 8 bases; unmatched junction nucleotides: 11.

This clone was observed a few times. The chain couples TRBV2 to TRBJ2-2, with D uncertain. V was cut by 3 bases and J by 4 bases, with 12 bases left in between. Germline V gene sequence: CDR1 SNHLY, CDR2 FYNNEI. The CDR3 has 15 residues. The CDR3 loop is CASSDGRSPTGELFF. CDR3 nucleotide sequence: TGTGCCAGCAGTGACGGCAGGTCCCCCACCGGGGAGCTGTTTTTT.

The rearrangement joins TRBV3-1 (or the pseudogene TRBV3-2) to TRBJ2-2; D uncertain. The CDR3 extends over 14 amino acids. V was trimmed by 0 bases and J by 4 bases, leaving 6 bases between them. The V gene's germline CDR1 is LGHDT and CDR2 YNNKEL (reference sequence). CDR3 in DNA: TGTGCCAGCAGCCAAGACAGAAGCACCGGGGAGCTGTTTTTT. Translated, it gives CASSQDRSTGELFF.

CDR3 region: CASSLRGGLSGNTIYF. DNA for the CDR3: TGCGCCAGCAGCCTAAGGGGGGGACTCTCTGGAAACACCATATATTTT. The chain has TRBV5-1 and TRBJ1-3; tentatively, D is TRBD1 (6 bases). V was clipped by 4 bases and J by 0 bases, with 14 bases between them. The CDR3 is 16 amino acids. The germline CDR1 and CDR2 sequences are SGHRS and YFSETQ.

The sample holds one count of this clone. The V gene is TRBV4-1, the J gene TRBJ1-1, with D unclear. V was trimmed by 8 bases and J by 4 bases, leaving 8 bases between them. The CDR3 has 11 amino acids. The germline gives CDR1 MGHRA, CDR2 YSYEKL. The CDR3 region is CASRGFTEAFF. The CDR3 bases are TGCGCCAGCCGGGGTTTCACTGAAGCTTTCTTT.

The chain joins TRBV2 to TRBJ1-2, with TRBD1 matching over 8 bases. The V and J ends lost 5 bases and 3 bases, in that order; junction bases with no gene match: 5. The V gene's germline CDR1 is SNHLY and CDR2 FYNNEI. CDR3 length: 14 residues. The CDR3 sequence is CASSTIQGDYGYTF. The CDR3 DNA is TGTGCCAGCAGTACTATACAGGGGGACTATGGCTACACCTTC.

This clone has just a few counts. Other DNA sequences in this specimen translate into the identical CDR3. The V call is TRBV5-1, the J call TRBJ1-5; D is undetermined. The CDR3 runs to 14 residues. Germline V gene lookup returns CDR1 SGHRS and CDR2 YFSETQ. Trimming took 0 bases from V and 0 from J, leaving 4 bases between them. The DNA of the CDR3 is TGCGCCAGCAGCTTGGACGGTAGCAATCAGCCCCAGCATTTT. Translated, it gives CASSLDGSNQPQHF.

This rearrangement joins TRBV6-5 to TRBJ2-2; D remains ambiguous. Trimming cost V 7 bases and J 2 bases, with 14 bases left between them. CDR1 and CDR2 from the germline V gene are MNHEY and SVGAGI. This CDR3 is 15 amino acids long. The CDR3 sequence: CASKQEKVNTGELFF. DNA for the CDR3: TGTGCCAGCAAGCAGGAAAAGGTCAACACCGGGGAGCTGTTTTTT.

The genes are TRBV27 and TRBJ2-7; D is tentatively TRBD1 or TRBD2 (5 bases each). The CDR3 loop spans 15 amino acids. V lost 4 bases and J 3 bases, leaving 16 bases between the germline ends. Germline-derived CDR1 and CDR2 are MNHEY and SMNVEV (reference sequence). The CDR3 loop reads CASSSAGRPNYEQYF. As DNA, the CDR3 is TGTGCCAGCAGTTCCGCAGGGAGACCGAACTACGAGCAGTACTTC.

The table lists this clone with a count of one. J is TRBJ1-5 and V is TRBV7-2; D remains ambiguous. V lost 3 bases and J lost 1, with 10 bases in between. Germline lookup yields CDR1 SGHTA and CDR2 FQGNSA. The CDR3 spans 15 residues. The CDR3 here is CASSLEQRSNQPQHF. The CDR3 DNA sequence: TGTGCCAGCAGCTTGGAACAGCGAAGCAATCAGCCCCAGCATTTT.